This TCR beta chain appears in the sequencing data of a study of blood T cell repertoires in COVID-19. In the study overall: From T cells, B-cell-depleted T cells, or PBMCs came the material, which was cDNA or gDNA.

Measured with immunoSEQ multiplex PCR; TCRdb has only the in-frame clones, and not every one. This sample has about 130,000 clones; roughly 84% occur once, and the top ten carry roughly 17%. Per the germline V gene, CDR1 is MNHEY and CDR2 is SVGAGI. The CDR3 has 15 amino acids. The V end was cut by 0 bases, the J end by 7 bases, with 15 bases between. The receptor comes from an elderly woman with acute or convalescent COVID-19. Sample: peripheral blood. This chain uses TRBV6-5 with TRBJ2-5; D gene ambiguous. Here the CDR3 DNA reads TGTGCCAGCAGTTACTCAAACCTAGACGGGTGGACCCAGTACTTC. This sequence encodes CASSYSNLDGWTQYF.